The 2 T cell receptor beta chains given below trace back to one sample, sequenced in a study of blood T cell repertoires in COVID-19. Only in-frame clones appear in the TCRdb table, and some are missing; sequencing was by immunoSEQ multiplex PCR. The sample holds 380,000 or so clones; roughly 88% are singletons and the top ten take around 2.1%. Sequenced sample: PBMCs or T cells enriched from blood (not recorded which). The receptors originated from a middle-aged woman with acute COVID-19.

V and J are TRBV9 and TRBJ1-3, with D tentatively TRBD1 (6 bases). The germline V gene has CDR1 SGDLS and CDR2 YYNGEE. The V gene lost 0 bases and the J gene lost 2 bases, with 9 bases spanning the gap. The CDR3 extends over 15 amino acids. The CDR3 spells CASSVGGTPGNTIYF. The CDR3, as DNA: TGTGCCAGCAGCGTAGGTGGGACACCTGGAAACACCATATATTTT.

The chain recombines TRBV7-2 with TRBJ2-7; D is possibly TRBD1 (5 bases). The V end was cut by 5 bases, the J end by 11 bases, with 19 bases between. The CDR3 is 13 residues long. The germline CDR1 and CDR2 sequences are SGHTA and FQGNSA. Written as DNA, the CDR3 is TGTGCCAGCAGCCGATCTCGTTTAGGGGCAAAGTACTTC. Its protein is CASSRSRLGAKYF.